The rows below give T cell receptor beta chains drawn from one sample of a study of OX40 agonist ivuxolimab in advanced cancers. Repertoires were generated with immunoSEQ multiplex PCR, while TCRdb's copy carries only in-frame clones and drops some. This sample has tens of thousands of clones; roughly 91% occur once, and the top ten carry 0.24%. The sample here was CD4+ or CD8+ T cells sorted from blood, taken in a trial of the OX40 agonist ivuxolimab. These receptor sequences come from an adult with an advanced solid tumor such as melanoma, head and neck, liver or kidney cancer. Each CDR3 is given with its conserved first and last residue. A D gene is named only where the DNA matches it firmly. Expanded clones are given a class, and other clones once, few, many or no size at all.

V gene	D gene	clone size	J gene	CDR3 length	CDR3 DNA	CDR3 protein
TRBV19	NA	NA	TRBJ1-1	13	TGTGCCAGTAGTACGGACTGGGGAACTGAAGCTTTCTTT	CASSTDWGTEAFF
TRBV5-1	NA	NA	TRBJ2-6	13	TGCGCCAGCAGCTTAGCCGGGGCCAACGTCCTGACTTTC	CASSLAGANVLTF
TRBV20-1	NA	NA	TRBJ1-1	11	TGCAGTGCTAGGTCGGTGCCTGAAGCTTTCTTT	CSARSVPEAFF
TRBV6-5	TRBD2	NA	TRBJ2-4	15	TGTGCCAGCAGTTACCAGGCGGGAGGTGCGTACATTCAGTACTTC	CASSYQAGGAYIQYF
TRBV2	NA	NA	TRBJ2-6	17	TGTGCCAGCAGTGTCAGGGGCCCGACCTCTGGGGCCAACGTCCTGACTTTC	CASSVRGPTSGANVLTF
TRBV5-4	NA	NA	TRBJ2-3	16	TGTGCCAGCAGCTTGGGGGGCCCCTCTAGCACAGATACGCAGTATTTT	CASSLGGPSSTDTQYF
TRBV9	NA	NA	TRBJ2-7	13	TGTGCCAGCAGCCCAGGACTGCTCGACGAGCAGTACTTC	CASSPGLLDEQYF
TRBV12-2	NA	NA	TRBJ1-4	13	TGTGCAAGCTCAGGGCGGACTAATGAAAAACTGTTTTTT	CASSGRTNEKLFF
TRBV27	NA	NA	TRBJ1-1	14	TGTGCCAGCAGTTTTCAGGGAGGGTTGGTGTATGCTTTCTTT	CASSFQGGLVYAFF
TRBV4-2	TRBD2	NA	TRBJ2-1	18	TGTGCCAGCAGCCAAGATCCCCTTTCTAGCGGGAGCTACAATGAGCAGTTCTTC	CASSQDPLSSGSYNEQFF
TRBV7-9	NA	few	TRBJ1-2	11	TGTGCCAGCAGCTGGGGCTATGGCTACACCTTC	CASSWGYGYTF
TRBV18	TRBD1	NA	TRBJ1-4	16	TGTGCCAGCTCACCACGGGGGACAGGGAGTCTGGAAAAACTGTTTTTT	CASSPRGTGSLEKLFF
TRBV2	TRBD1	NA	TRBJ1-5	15	TGTGCCAGCAGTGCCAGGACAGGGTTGAATCAGCCCCAGCATTTT	CASSARTGLNQPQHF
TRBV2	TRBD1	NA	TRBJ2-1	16	TGTGCCAGCAGTCAAACAACAGGGGGCTTTCTCAATGAGCAGTTCTTC	CASSQTTGGFLNEQFF
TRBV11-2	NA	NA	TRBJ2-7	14	TGTGCCAGCAGCTTAGACCCACCCCCCTACGAGCAGTACTTC	CASSLDPPPYEQYF
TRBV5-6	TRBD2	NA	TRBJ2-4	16	TGTGCCAGCTCTCCTAGCGGGGGCTGGCTCCGTCGGTATGAGTACTTC	CASSPSGGWLRRYEYF
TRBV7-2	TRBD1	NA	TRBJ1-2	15	TGTGCCAGCAGCTTAGGGACAGGGGGAAGCTATGGCTACACCTTC	CASSLGTGGSYGYTF
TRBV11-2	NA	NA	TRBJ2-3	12	TGTGCCAGCAGCCGATTTGGGGATACGCAGTATTTT	CASSRFGDTQYF
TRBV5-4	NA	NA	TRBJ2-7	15	TGTGCCAGCAGCTTGGATTTGGCGGGACCTTACGAGCAGTACTTC	CASSLDLAGPYEQYF
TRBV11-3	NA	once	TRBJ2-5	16	TGTGCCAGCAGCGCCGGATTCGACGGGGACCAAGAGACCCAGTACTTC	CASSAGFDGDQETQYF
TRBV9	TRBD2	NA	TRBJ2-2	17	TGTGCCAGCAGCGTACGTACACTAGCGGGAGCTGCCGGGGAGCTGTTTTTT	CASSVRTLAGAAGELFF
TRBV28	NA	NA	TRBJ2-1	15	TGTGCCAGCAGTACGGGTCTCCTGGGGGGAGGTGAGCAGTTCTTC	CASSTGLLGGGEQFF
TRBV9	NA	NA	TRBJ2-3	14	TGTGCCAGCAGCCCATATCCTAGCACAGATACGCAGTATTTT	CASSPYPSTDTQYF
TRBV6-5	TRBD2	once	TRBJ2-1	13	TGTGCCAGCAGTGTACGACTAGCACATGAGCAGTTCTTC	CASSVRLAHEQFF
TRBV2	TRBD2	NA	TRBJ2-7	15	TGTGCCAGCAGCCCAACTAGCGGGAGGGAGTACGAGCAGTACTTC	CASSPTSGREYEQYF
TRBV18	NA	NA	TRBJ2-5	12	TGTGCCAGCTCCTACCACGGGGAGACCCAGTACTTC	CASSYHGETQYF
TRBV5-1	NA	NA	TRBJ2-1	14	TGCGCCAGCAGCACCGGGACGGACTACAATGAGCAGTTCTTC	CASSTGTDYNEQFF
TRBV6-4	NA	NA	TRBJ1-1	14	TGTGCCAGCAGATATCAGGGAGGGAACACTGAAGCTTTCTTT	CASRYQGGNTEAFF